Following are 14 T cell receptor beta chains from one sample sequenced in a study of T cells in Graves' hyperthyroidism and ophthalmopathy. RNA transcripts gave rise to amplified TCR beta CDR3 regions. When the TCR CDR3 underwent first-round RT-PCR, the HTBI primer set was used. TCRdb reanalysed the multiplex PCR reads using MiXCR and keeps one entry per CDR3 protein. The sample lists more than 350,000 distinct CDR3 sequences, 13% to 15% occurring once. The specimen was blood. The source of these receptors is a woman aged 60-70 years with Graves' ophthalmopathy.

This clonotype was recorded many times. The chain uses TRBV6-1 and TRBJ2-1; D gene ambiguous. Trimming shortened V by 6 bases and J by 0 bases, and 6 bases separated the two germline ends. The CDR3 contains 13 residues. Germline V gene sequence: CDR1 MNHNS, CDR2 SASEGT. The CDR3: CASSVVSYNEQFF. The CDR3 DNA is TGTGCCAGCAGCGTCGTCTCCTACAATGAGCAGTTCTTC.

This clonotype has at least ten counts. The V gene is TRBV28, the J gene TRBJ2-3; 11 bases fit TRBD2. CDR3 size: 19 residues. Trimming removed 3 bases from V and 6 bases from J; junction bases left unmatched: 17. Germline lookup yields CDR1 MDHEN and CDR2 SYDVKM. The CDR3 DNA is TGTGCCAGCAGTTTCCCAACTAGCGGGAGCGTCCGTATTATGGATACGCAGTATTTT. Its protein is CASSFPTSGSVRIMDTQYF. The full variable domain, its missing parts supplied by reference TRBV28 and TRBJ2-3, is DVKVTQSSRYLVKRTGEKVFLECVQDMDHENMFWYRQDPGLGLRLIYFSYDVKMKEKGDIPEGYSVSREKKERFSLILESASTNQTSMYLCASSFPTSGSVRIMDTQYFGPGTRLTVL.

This clonotype was seen repeatedly, ten times or more. V and J are TRBV11-2 and TRBJ2-2, with TRBD1 as a possible D gene (5 bases). In germline, CDR1 is SGHAT, CDR2 FQNNGV. Trimming removed 5 bases at V and 6 bases at J, with 16 bases between. CDR3 size: 15 residues. This chain's CDR3 is CASSPSLRVSGELFF. The CDR3 region has the DNA TGTGCCAGCAGCCCCTCCCTCAGGGTTTCCGGGGAGCTGTTTTTT.

This clonotype showed up many times. V usage is TRBV3-1 and J usage is TRBJ2-3; TRBD1 is a possible D gene (6 bases). The CDR3 spans 15 residues. The V gene's germline CDR1 is LGHDT and CDR2 YNNKEL (reference sequence). V was cut by 2 bases and J by 1 base, with 10 bases left in between. CDR3 sequence (DNA): TGTGCCAGCAGCCAACGGACAGCCCGCACAGATACGCAGTATTTT. It encodes CASSQRTARTDTQYF.

The chain has TRBV28 and TRBJ1-5; the D gene is possibly TRBD1 (5 bases). This CDR3 is 15 amino acids long. Trimming shortened V by 1 base and J by 4 bases, and 11 bases separated the two germline ends. Germline V CDR1 and CDR2: MDHEN, SYDVKM. As DNA, the CDR3 is TGTGCCAGCAGTTTATTAGACAGAAGAAATCAGCCCCAGCATTTT. This translates into CASSLLDRRNQPQHF.

This clonotype was detected many times. The V and J genes are TRBV7-2 and TRBJ2-2, with D possibly TRBD1 on 6 matching bases. The germline V gene has CDR1 SGHTA and CDR2 FQGNSA. The V end lost 7 bases, the J end lost 0 bases, and 18 bases lay between the germline ends. The CDR3 sequence is 17 residues long. This CDR3 reads CASTEQGLIANTGELFF. CDR3 nucleotides: TGTGCCAGCACCGAACAGGGCCTAATCGCGAACACCGGGGAGCTGTTTTTT. Complete variable domain (other parts from reference TRBV7-2 and TRBJ2-2): GAGVSQSPSNKVTEKGKDVELRCDPISGHTALYWYRQSLGQGLEFLIYFQGNSAPDKSGLPSDRFSAERTGGSVSTLTIQRTQQEDSAVYLCASTEQGLIANTGELFFGEGSRLTVL.

Ten or more counts support this clonotype. The chain joins TRBV11-2 to TRBJ2-5; TRBD1 might be the D (7 bases). This CDR3 is 15 amino acids long. Trimming cost V 3 bases and J 0 bases, with 11 bases left between them. CDR1 is SGHAT, CDR2 FQNNGV, per germline. CDR3 DNA sequence: TGTGCCAGCAGCTTTGCAGGGGGGTACCAAGAGACCCAGTACTTC. It encodes CASSFAGGYQETQYF.

Comment on this clonotype: A much larger clone sits a single nucleotide away, making a read error possible. The genes are TRBV12-3 or TRBV12-4 and TRBJ2-3; tentative D call: TRBD1 (5 bases). The CDR3 sequence is 14 residues long. As DNA, the CDR3 is TGTGCCAGCAGTCCCAGCACGGATACAGGTACGCAGTATTTT. Translated, it gives CASSPSTDTGTQYF.

At least ten counts were recorded for this clonotype. The V call is TRBV7-3, the J call TRBJ2-1, with 9 positions matching TRBD2. Looked up from germline, CDR1 is SGHTA and CDR2 is FQGTGA. V was clipped by 5 bases and J by 4 bases; unmatched bases: 3. This CDR3 comprises 14 residues. CDR3 nucleotide sequence: TGTGCCAGCAGCCGGACTAGCGATTACAATGAGCAGTTCTTC. It yields the protein CASSRTSDYNEQFF.

This clonotype was seen many times. The germline gene is not matched at one end of the junction; a read error may be the cause. The chain couples TRBV2 to TRBJ2-7; 7 bases align to TRBD2. The CDR3 covers 15 residues. Germline values: CDR1 SNHLY, CDR2 FYNNEI. CDR3 sequence reads: CSSSEKVAGSYEQYF. The CDR3 region has the DNA TGTTCCAGCAGTGAAAAGGTAGCGGGTTCCTACGAGCAGTACTTC.

This clonotype was observed many times. This rearrangement joins TRBV2 to TRBJ2-7; D ambiguous. Germline V gene sequence: CDR1 SNHLY, CDR2 FYNNEI. The CDR3 loop spans 16 amino acids. Trimming cost V 0 bases and J 3 bases, with 15 bases left between them. The CDR3 DNA is TGTGCCAGCAGTGAAGCGGGAAGCCCCCAGTTCTACGAGCAGTACTTC. This sequence encodes CASSEAGSPQFYEQYF.

In this sample, this clonotype turned up many times. The rearrangement joins TRBV12-3 or TRBV12-4 to TRBJ2-1; D is uncertain. V lost 3 bases and J lost 0, with 6 bases in between. This CDR3 is 14 amino acids long. The CDR3 DNA sequence: TGTGCCAGCAGTTTCGGTGTCTCCTACAATGAGCAGTTCTTC. Its protein product is CASSFGVSYNEQFF.

This clonotype was picked up one time. CDR3 DNA sequence: TGTGCCAGCACTGACTGGGGTGGACAGCCCCAGCATTTT. Its translation is CASTDWGGQPQHF. V gene TRBV6-1 combines with J gene TRBJ1-5; no reliable D call. CDR3 size: 13 residues. CDR1 and CDR2 (germline): MNHNS, SASEGT. The germline V and J ends were trimmed by 7 bases and 7 bases, with 14 bases remaining between them.

The table lists this clonotype with a few counts. The chain joins TRBV20-1 to TRBJ1-1; TRBD1 might be the D (6 bases). The V gene's germline CDR1 is DFQATT and CDR2 SNEGSKA (reference sequence). V gave up 6 bases and J gave up 3 bases, with 14 bases separating them. CDR3 size: 13 residues. The CDR3 sequence is CSAGGQGYTEAFF. The DNA for the CDR3 is TGCAGTGCCGGGGGGCAGGGTTACACTGAAGCTTTCTTT.